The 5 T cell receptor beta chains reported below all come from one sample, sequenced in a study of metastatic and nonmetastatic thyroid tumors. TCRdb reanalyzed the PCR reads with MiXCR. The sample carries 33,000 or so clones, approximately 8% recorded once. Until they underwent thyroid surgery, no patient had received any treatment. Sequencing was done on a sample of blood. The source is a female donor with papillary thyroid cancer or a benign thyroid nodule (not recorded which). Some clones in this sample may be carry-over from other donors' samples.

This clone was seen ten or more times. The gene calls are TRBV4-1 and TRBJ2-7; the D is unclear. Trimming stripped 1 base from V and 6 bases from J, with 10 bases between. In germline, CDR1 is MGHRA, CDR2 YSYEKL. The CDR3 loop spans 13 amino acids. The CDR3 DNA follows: TGCGCCAGCAGCCAAGTAGGGTTGGGCGAGCAGTACTTC. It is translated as CASSQVGLGEQYF.

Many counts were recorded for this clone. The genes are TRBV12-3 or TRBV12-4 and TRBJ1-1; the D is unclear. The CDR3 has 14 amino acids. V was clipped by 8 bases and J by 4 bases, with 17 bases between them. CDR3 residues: CASRGGGRGTEAFF. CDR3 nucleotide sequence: TGTGCCAGCCGTGGTGGTGGACGTGGCACTGAAGCTTTCTTT.

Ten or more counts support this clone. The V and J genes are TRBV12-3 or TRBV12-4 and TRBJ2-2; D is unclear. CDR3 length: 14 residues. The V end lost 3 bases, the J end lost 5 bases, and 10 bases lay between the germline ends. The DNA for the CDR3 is TGTGCCAGCAGTTTCTCGTATGCGACCGGGGAGCTGTTTTTT. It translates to CASSFSYATGELFF.

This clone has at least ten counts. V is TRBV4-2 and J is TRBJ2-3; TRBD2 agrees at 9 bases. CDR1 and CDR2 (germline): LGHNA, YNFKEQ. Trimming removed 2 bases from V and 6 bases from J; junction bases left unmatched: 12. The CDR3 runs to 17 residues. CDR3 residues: CASSQHLERGADDTQYF. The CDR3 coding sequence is TGTGCCAGCAGCCAACACTTGGAGCGGGGGGCTGACGATACGCAGTATTTT.

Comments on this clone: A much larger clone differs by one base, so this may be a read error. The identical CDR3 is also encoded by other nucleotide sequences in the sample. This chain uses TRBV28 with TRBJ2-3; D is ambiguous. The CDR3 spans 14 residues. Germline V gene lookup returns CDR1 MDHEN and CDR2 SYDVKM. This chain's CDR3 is CASRGLRRTDTQYF. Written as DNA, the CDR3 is TGCGCCAGCCGAGGCCTAAGACGCACAGATACGCAGTATTTT.